This paragraph covers one T cell receptor (beta chain) sequence. Participant ages covered about 18 to 100 years across about two dozen US areas. With V trimmed by 8 bases and J by 10 bases, 7 bases remained unmatched. The V gene's germline CDR1 is MGHRA and CDR2 YSYEKL. This CDR3 has 13 residues. Profiled with immunoSEQ multiplex PCR; TCRdb holds only in-frame clones, not every one. This sample has more than 400,000 clones; about 92% occur once, and the top ten carry more than 0.55%. These data come from a study of blood T cell repertoires in COVID-19. The rearrangement joins TRBV4-1 to TRBJ2-1, with TRBD2 matching over 11 bases. This TCR was recovered from a man aged 18 to 29 who had recovered from COVID-19. Specimen: PBMCs or T cells enriched from blood (not recorded which). The CDR3 is CASVSGRAREQFF. In nucleotides, the CDR3 is TGCGCCAGCGTTAGCGGGAGGGCCCGGGAGCAGTTCTTC.